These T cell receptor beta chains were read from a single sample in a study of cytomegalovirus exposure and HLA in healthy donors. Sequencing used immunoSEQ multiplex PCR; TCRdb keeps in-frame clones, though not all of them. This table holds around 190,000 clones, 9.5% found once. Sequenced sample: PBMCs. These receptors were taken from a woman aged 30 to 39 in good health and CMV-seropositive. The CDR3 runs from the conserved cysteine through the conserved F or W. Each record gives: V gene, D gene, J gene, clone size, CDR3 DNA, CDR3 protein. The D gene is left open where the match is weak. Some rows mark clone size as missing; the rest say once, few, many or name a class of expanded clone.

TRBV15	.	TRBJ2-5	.	TGTGCCACCAGCAGGGAGGGCTCAGAGACCCAGTACTTC	CATSREGSETQYF
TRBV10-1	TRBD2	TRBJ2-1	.	TGCGCCAGCAGTGAGGGACTAGCGGTTTATGAGCAGTTCTTC	CASSEGLAVYEQFF
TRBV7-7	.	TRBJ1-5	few	TGTGCCAGCAGCTTAGACCGGGATCAGCCCCAGCATTTT	CASSLDRDQPQHF
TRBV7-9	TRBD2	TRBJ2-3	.	TGTGCCAGCAGACTAGCGGTGACGGTCACAGATACGCAGTATTTT	CASRLAVTVTDTQYF
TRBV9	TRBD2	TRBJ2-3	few	TGTGCCAGCAGCGTAGATTCGACTAGCGGGAGGTCAGATACGCAGTATTTT	CASSVDSTSGRSDTQYF
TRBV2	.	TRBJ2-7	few	TGTGCCAGCAAGAGGACGGGACTCTACGAGCAGTACTTC	CASKRTGLYEQYF
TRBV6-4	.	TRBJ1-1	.	TGTGCCAGCAGTGACGGTTCGGGGAAAGCTTTCTTT	CASSDGSGKAFF
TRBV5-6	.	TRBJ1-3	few	TGTGCCAGCAGCTTGCCAGGAAACACCATATATTTT	CASSLPGNTIYF
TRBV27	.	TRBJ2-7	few	TGTGCCAGCAGTCTACACTCAGGGAACGAGCAGTACTTC	CASSLHSGNEQYF
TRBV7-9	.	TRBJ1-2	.	TGTGCCAGCAGCTTAGAGCGGGGGGCCGAGACCTTC	CASSLERGAETF
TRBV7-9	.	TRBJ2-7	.	TGTGCCAGCAGCTTGGCCCACGAGCAGTACTTC	CASSLAHEQYF
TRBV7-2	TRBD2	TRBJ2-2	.	TGTGCCAGCAGCTTAGCGATAGCGGGAGGGGAGCTGTTTTTT	CASSLAIAGGELFF
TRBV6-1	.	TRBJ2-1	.	TGTGCCACCTATAACGCCGGCTACAATGAGCAGTTCTTC	CATYNAGYNEQFF
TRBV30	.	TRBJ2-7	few	TGTGCCTGGAGCATCGCAGGGGCCTACGAGCAGTACTTC	CAWSIAGAYEQYF
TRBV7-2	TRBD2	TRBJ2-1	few	TGTGCCAGCAGCACCAGCGGGACGGAGCAGTTCTTC	CASSTSGTEQFF
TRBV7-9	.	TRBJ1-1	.	TGTGCCAGCAGCCCCCGGAGGCGGGTAGGAGCTTTCTTT	CASSPRRRVGAFF
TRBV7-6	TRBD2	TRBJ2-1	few	TGTGCCAGCAGCTTAGTTGGGACTAGTATCAATGAGCAGTTCTTC	CASSLVGTSINEQFF